The TCR beta chain under discussion was sequenced for a study of follicular helper T cells after annual influenza vaccination. Overall study context: For some subjects, blood spans the 2013-2014, 2014-2015 and 2015-2016 annual vaccinations.

Noted time point: 2014-2015 season, pre-vaccination. Sequencing was performed with immunoSEQ multiplex PCR; in TCRdb, only in-frame clones are kept and a portion is missing. The data contain around 13,000 clones, roughly three quarters of them seen just once; the ten biggest clones take up 0.4% to 0.55%. The CDR3 totals 14 residues. CDR1 is MNHEY and CDR2 is SVGAGI in the germline V gene. V lost 2 bases and J lost 4, with 11 bases in between. The chain carries TRBV6-5 and TRBJ1-1; D not resolved. The sequencing here drew on CXCR5- memory CD4+ T cells sorted from blood, taken on the day of influenza vaccination. The TCR originated in an adult who received the influenza vaccine. The CDR3 DNA reads TGTGCCAGCAGTTACGAGGCGGATGTCACTGAAGCTTTCTTT. This sequence encodes CASSYEADVTEAFF.